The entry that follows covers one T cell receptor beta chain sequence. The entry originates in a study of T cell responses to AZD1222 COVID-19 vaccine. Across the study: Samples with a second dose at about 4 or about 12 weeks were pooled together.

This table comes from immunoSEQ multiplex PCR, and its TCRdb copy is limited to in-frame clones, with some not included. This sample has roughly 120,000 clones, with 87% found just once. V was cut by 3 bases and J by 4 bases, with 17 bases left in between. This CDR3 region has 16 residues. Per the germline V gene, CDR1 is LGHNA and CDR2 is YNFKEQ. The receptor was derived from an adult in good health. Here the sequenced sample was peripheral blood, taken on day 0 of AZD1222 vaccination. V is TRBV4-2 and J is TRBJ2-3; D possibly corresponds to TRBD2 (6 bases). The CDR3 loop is CASSQASVRSADTQYF. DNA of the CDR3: TGTGCCAGCAGCCAGGCTAGCGTCCGTTCCGCAGATACGCAGTATTTT.